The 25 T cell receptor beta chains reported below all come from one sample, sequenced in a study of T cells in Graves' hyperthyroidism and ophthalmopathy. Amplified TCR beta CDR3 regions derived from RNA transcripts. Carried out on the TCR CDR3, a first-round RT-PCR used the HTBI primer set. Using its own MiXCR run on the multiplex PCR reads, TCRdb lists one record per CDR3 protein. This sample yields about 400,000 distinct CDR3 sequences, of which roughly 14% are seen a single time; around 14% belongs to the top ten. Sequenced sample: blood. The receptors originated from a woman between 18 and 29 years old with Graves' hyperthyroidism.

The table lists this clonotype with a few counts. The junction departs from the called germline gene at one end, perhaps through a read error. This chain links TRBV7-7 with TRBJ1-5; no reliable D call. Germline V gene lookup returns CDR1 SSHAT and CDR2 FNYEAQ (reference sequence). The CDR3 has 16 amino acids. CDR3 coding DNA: TGTGCTAGCAGCGTACAACCCTACGGGGACAATCAGCCCCAGCATTTT. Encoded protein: CASSVQPYGDNQPQHF.

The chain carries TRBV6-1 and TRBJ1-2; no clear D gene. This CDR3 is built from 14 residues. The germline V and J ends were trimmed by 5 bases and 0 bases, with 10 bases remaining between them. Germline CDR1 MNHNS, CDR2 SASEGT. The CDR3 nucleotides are TGTGCCAGCAGTTTCCCCGGAGCTAACTATGGCTACACCTTC. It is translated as CASSFPGANYGYTF.

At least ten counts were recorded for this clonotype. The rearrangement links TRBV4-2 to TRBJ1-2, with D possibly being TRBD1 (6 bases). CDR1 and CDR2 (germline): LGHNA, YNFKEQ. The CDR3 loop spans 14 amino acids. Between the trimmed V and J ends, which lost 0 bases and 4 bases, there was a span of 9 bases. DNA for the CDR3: TGTGCCAGCAGCCAAGAACAGGGTCTCTATGGCTACACCTTC. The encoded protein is CASSQEQGLYGYTF.

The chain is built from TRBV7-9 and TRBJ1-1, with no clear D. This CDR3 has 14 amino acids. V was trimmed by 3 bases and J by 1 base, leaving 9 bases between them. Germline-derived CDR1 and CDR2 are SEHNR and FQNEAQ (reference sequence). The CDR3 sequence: CASSFSGPNTEAFF. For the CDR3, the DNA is TGTGCCAGCAGCTTCTCCGGGCCGAACACTGAAGCTTTCTTT. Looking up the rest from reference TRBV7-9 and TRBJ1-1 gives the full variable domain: DTGVSQNPRHKITKRGQNVTFRCDPISEHNRLYWYRQTLGQGPEFLTYFQNEAQLEKSRLLSDRFSAERPKGSFSTLEIQRTEQGDSAMYLCASSFSGPNTEAFFGQGTRLTVV.

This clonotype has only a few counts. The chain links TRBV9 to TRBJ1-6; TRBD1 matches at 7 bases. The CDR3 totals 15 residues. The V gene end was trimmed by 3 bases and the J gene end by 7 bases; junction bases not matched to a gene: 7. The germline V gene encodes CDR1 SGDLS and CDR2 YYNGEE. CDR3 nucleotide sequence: TGTGCCAGCAGCGCCCGACAGGGTCTGAATTCACCCCTCCACTTT. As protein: CASSARQGLNSPLHF.

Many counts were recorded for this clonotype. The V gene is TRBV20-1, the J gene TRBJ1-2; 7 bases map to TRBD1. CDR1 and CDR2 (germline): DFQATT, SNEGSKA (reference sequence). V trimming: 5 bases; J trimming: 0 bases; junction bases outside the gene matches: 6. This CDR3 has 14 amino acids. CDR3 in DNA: TGCAGTGCTTATACCGGGACAGCTAACTATGGCTACACCTTC. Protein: CSAYTGTANYGYTF.

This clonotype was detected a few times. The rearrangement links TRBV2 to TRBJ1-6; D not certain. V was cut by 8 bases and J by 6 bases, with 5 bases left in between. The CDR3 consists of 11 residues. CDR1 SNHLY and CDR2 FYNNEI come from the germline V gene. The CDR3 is CASGFNSPLHF. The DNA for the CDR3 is TGTGCCAGCGGTTTTAATTCACCCCTCCACTTT.

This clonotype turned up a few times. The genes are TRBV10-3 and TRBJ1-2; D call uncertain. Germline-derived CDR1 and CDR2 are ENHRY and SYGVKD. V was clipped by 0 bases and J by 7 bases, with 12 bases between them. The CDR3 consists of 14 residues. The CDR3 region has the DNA TGTGCCATCAGTGAGTCGATCAACCTGGGTGGCTACACCTTC. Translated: CAISESINLGGYTF.

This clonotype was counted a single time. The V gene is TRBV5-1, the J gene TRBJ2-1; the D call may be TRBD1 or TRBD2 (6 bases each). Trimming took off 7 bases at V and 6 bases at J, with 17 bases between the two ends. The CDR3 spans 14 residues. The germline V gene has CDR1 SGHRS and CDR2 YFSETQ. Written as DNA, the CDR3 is TGCGCCAGCGAGAGGGGGGTTCGCGGCAATGAGCAGTTCTTC. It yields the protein CASERGVRGNEQFF.

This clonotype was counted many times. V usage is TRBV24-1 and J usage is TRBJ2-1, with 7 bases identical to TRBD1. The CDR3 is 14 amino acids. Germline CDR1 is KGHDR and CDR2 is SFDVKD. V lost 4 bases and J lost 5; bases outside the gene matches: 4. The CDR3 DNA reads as TGTGCCACCAGTGAACAGGGGAGTCACAATGAGCAGTTCTTC. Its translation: CATSEQGSHNEQFF.

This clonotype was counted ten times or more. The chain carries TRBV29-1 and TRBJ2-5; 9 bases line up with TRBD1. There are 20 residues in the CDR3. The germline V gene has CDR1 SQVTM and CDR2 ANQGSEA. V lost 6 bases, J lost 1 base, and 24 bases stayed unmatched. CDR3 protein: CSVASLGRDRVTTIQETQYF. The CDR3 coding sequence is TGCAGCGTCGCCTCCCTGGGAAGGGACAGGGTCACTACTATCCAAGAGACCCAGTACTTC.

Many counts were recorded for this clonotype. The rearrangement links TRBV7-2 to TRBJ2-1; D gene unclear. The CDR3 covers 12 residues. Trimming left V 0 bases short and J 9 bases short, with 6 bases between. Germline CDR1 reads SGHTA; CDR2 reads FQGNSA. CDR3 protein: CASSLANGEQFF. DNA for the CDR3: TGTGCCAGCAGCTTAGCTAACGGTGAGCAGTTCTTC.

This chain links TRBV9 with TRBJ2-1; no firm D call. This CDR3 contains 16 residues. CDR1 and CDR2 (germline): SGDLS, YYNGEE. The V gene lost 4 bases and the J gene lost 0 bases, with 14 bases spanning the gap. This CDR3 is CASSPNSLSSYNEQFF. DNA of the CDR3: TGTGCCAGCAGCCCAAACAGCCTAAGCTCCTACAATGAGCAGTTCTTC.

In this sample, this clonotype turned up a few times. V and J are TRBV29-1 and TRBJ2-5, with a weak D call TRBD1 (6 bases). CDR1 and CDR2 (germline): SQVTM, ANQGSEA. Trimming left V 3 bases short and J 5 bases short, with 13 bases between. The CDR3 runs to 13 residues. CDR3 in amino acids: CSVDNVQGETQYF. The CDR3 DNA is TGCAGCGTTGATAATGTTCAGGGGGAGACCCAGTACTTC.

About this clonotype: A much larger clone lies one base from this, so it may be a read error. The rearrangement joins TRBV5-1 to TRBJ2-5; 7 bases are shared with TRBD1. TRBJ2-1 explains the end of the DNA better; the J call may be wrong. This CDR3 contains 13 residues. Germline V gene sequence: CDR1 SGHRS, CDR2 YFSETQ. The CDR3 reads CASSFTGEETQFF. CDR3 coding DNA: TGCGCCAGCAGCTTTACAGGGGAAGAGACCCAGTTCTTC.

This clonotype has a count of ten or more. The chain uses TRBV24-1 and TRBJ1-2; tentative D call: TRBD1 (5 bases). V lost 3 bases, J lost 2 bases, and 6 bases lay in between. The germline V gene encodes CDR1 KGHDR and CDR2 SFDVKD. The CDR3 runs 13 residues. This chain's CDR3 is CATSDTGNYGYTF. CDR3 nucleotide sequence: TGTGCCACCAGTGATACAGGCAACTATGGCTACACCTTC.

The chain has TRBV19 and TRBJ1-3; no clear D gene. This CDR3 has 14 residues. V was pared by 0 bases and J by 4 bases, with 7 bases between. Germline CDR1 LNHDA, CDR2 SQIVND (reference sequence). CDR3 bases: TGTGCCAGTAGTATAGAACCGAACGGAAACACCATATATTTT. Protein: CASSIEPNGNTIYF.

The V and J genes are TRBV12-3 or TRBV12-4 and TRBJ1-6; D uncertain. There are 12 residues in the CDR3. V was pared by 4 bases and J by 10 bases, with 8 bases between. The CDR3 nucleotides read TGTGCCAGCAGTTCCCCAAGGTCACCCCTCCACTTT. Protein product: CASSSPRSPLHF.

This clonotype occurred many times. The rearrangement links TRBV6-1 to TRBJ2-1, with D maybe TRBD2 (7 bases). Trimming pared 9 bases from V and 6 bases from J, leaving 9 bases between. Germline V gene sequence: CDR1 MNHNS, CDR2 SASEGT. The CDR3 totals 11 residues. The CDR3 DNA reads TGTGCCAGTCGGGGGGCCAATGAGCAGTTCTTC. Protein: CASRGANEQFF.

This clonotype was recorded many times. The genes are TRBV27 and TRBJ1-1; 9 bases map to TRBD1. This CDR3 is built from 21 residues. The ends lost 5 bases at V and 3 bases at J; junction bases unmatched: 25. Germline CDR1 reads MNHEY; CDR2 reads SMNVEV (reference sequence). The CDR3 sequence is CASSKTSLRQGVYLKDTEAFF. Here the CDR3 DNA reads TGTGCCAGCAGTAAGACGTCGTTGCGACAGGGGGTTTATCTCAAGGACACTGAAGCTTTCTTT.

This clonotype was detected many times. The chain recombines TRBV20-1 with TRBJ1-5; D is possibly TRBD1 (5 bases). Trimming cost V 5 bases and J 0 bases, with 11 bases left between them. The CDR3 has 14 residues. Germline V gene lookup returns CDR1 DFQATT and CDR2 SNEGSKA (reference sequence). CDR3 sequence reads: CSALGGYSNQPQHF. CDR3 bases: TGCAGTGCTCTCGGGGGATATAGCAATCAGCCCCAGCATTTT.

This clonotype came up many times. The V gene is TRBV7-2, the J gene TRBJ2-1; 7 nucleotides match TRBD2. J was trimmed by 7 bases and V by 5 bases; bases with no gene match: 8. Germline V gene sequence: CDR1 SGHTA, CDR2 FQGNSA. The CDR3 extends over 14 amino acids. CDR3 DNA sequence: TGTGCCAGCAGCACGCGACTAGCTGGTAATGAGCAGTTCTTC. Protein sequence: CASSTRLAGNEQFF. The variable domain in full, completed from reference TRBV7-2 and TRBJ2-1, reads GAGVSQSPSNKVTEKGKDVELRCDPISGHTALYWYRQSLGQGLEFLIYFQGNSAPDKSGLPSDRFSAERTGGSVSTLTIQRTQQEDSAVYLCASSTRLAGNEQFFGPGTRLTVL.

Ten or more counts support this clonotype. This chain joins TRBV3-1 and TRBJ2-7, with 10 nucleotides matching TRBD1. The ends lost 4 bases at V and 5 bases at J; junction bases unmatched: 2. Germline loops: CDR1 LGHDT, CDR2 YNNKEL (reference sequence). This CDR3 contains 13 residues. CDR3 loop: CASSRQGANEQYF. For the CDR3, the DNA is TGTGCCAGCAGCCGACAGGGGGCGAACGAGCAGTACTTC.

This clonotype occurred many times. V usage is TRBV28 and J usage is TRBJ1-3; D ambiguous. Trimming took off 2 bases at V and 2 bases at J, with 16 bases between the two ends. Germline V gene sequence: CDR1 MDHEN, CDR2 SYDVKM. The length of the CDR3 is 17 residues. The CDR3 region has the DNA TGTGCCAGCAGTTTAAGTTATAAGTACCGAGCTGGAAACACCATATATTTT. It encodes CASSLSYKYRAGNTIYF.

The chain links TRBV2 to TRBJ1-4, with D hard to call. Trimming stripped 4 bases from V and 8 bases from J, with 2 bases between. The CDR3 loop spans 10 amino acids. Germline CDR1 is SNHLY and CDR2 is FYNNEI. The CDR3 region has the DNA TGTGCCAGCAGTGCCGAAAAACTGTTTTTT. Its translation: CASSAEKLFF.